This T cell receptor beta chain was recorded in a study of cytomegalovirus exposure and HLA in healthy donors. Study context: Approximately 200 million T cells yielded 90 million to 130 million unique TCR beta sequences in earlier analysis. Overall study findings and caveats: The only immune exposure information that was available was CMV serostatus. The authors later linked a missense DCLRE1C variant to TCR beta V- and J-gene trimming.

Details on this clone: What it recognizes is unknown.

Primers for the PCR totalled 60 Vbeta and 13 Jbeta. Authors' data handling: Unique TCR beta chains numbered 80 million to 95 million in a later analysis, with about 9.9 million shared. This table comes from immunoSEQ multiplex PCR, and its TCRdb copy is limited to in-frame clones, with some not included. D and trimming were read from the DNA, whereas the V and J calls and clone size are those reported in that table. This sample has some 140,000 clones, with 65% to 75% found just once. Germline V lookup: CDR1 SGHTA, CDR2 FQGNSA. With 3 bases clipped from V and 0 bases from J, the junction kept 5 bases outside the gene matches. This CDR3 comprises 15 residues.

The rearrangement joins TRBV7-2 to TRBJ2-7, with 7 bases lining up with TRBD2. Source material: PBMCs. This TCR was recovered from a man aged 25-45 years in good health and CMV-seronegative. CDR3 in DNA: TGTGCCAGCAGCTTGGGGGGGACTTACTCCTACGAGCAGTACTTC. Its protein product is CASSLGGTYSYEQYF.